This T cell receptor beta chain was identified during a study of T cell changes during pregnancy in multiple sclerosis. The CDR3 totals 15 residues. Germline values: CDR1 MNHEY, CDR2 SVGAGI. The V and J ends lost 0 bases and 0 bases respectively, with 8 bases between them. Using immunoSEQ multiplex PCR, the repertoire was profiled, and TCRdb retains in-frame clones only, with some absent. The sample lists 75,000 to 90,000 clones, roughly 92% occurring once. The receptor was isolated from a female donor with multiple sclerosis, enrolled in a pregnancy study. This chain uses TRBV6-5 with TRBJ1-2; D gene uncertain. The specimen comprised CD4+ T cells from peripheral blood mononuclear cells, sampled before pregnancy. In DNA form, the CDR3 reads TGTGCCAGCAGTTACTCGGAGGTTTCTAACTATGGCTACACCTTC. Protein sequence: CASSYSEVSNYGYTF.